This TCR beta chain was captured by sequencing in a study of blood T cell repertoires in COVID-19. The table came from immunoSEQ multiplex PCR; TCRdb's copy has only in-frame clones and leaves some out. The sample consists of about 250,000 clones, roughly 80% of them appearing once. Germline CDR1 and CDR2: LNHDA and SQIVND (reference sequence). This CDR3 spans 17 amino acids. V was pared by 2 bases and J by 0 bases, with 6 bases of the junction left unmatched. This receptor was taken from a woman in her 70s with acute or convalescent COVID-19. This rearrangement joins TRBV19 to TRBJ1-5, with 8 bases that match TRBD1. Sequencing used peripheral blood. The CDR3 reads CASSISPGGLSNQPQHF. The CDR3 bases are TGTGCCAGTAGTATATCCCCAGGGGGCCTTAGCAATCAGCCCCAGCATTTT.